A single sample gave rise to the 24 T cell receptor beta chains below, sequenced in a study of blood T cell repertoires in COVID-19. TCRdb's copy holds only in-frame clones and misses some; the assay was immunoSEQ multiplex PCR. The data show 60,000 or so clones, approximately 84% seen once. The source material was peripheral blood. These receptors were taken from a human donor in a cohort sampled during active COVID-19.

The V call is TRBV30, the J call TRBJ2-5, with D possibly TRBD2 on 7 matching bases. The CDR3 has 14 residues. Trimming cost V 3 bases and J 4 bases, with 15 bases left between them. Germline V gives CDR1 GTSNPN, CDR2 SVGIG (reference sequence). Written as DNA, the CDR3 is TGTGCCTGGAGCCTAGGGGCGGGGGCAGAGACCCAGTACTTC. Its protein product is CAWSLGAGAETQYF.

This sequence joins TRBV7-8 and TRBJ2-1; TRBD2 is a possible D gene (5 bases). The V and J ends lost 5 bases and 8 bases respectively, with 7 bases between them. The germline V gene encodes CDR1 SGHVS and CDR2 FQNEAQ. This CDR3 is built from 11 residues. The CDR3 DNA sequence: TGTGCCAGCAGCGGAGGCGATGAGCAGTTCTTC. Translated: CASSGGDEQFF.

This clone was counted between two and nine times. This sequence joins TRBV27 and TRBJ2-5; D is possibly TRBD2 (7 bases). Per germline, CDR1 MNHEY and CDR2 SMNVEV (reference sequence). This CDR3 is built from 16 residues. The V end was cut by 6 bases, the J end by 0 bases, with 17 bases between. The CDR3, as DNA: TGTGCCAGCAGGGTTTGGCGGGGGCGGGACCAAGAGACCCAGTACTTC. As protein: CASRVWRGRDQETQYF.

V usage is TRBV6-6 and J usage is TRBJ2-1, with TRBD2 identical over 10 bases. CDR3 length: 14 amino acids. Losses at the gene ends were 8 bases for V and 8 bases for J; bases not matched to a gene: 9. The germline gives CDR1 MNHNY, CDR2 SVGAGI (reference sequence). The CDR3 region is CASRAGGTSDEQFF. CDR3 nucleotide sequence: TGTGCCAGCCGCGCGGGAGGGACTAGCGATGAGCAGTTCTTC.

V is TRBV27 and J is TRBJ2-3; the D is unclear. This CDR3 comprises 14 residues. Germline loops: CDR1 MNHEY, CDR2 SMNVEV (reference sequence). The V end was cut by 2 bases, the J end by 6 bases, with 12 bases between. CDR3: CASSLQTSSDTQYF. The CDR3 DNA reads TGTGCCAGCAGTTTACAGACATCATCGGATACGCAGTATTTT.

The rearrangement links TRBV5-4 to TRBJ2-5, with 9 positions matching TRBD2. V lost 4 bases to trimming and J lost 2 bases; unmatched junction nucleotides: 9. This CDR3 contains 16 residues. CDR1 is SGHNT, CDR2 YYREEE, per germline (reference sequence). The DNA for the CDR3 is TGTGCCAGCAGCCCGAAGACTAGCGGATCGCAAGAGACCCAGTACTTC. It specifies CASSPKTSGSQETQYF.

The J gene is TRBJ2-3, the V gene TRBV10-3; no reliable D call. The length of the CDR3 is 16 residues. Germline CDR1 is ENHRY and CDR2 is SYGVKD. V dropped 4 bases and J dropped 3 bases, with 17 bases sitting between them. The CDR3 spells CAISGALGQPTDTQYF. For the CDR3, the DNA is TGTGCCATCAGTGGGGCTCTGGGCCAGCCTACAGATACGCAGTATTTT.

This clone was counted a single time. The chain is built from TRBV7-2 and TRBJ1-5; possible D gene TRBD1, 5 bases. V lost 7 bases and J 1 base, leaving 14 bases between the germline ends. Per germline, CDR1 SGHTA and CDR2 FQGNSA. This CDR3 has 15 residues. Here the CDR3 reads CASNPSRASNQPQHF. CDR3 coding DNA: TGTGCCAGCAACCCCAGCAGGGCAAGCAATCAGCCCCAGCATTTT.

The table lists this clone with a count of one. The chain has TRBV6-5 and TRBJ1-1, with D perhaps TRBD1 (5 bases). Trimming shortened V by 4 bases and J by 1 base, and 7 bases separated the two germline ends. Germline CDR1 MNHEY, CDR2 SVGAGI. The CDR3 length is 13 residues. The CDR3 DNA follows: TGTGCCAGCAGTTTCACAGGGAACACTGAAGCTTTCTTT. Residues: CASSFTGNTEAFF.

The chain has TRBV7-2 and TRBJ2-1; TRBD2 might be the D (7 bases). Germline assignment: CDR1 SGHTA and CDR2 FQGNSA. V lost 5 bases and J lost 2, with 13 bases in between. The CDR3 runs to 15 residues. The CDR3 sequence: CASSPSGGPYNEQFF. Here the CDR3 DNA reads TGTGCCAGCAGCCCTTCCGGGGGGCCCTACAATGAGCAGTTCTTC.

V usage is TRBV9 and J usage is TRBJ2-7; perhaps TRBD1 as D (5 bases). CDR3 length equals 14 residues. V gave up 0 bases and J gave up 6 bases, with 13 bases separating them. Looked up from germline, CDR1 is SGDLS and CDR2 is YYNGEE. The CDR3 region is CASSVGPAQGEQYF. CDR3 sequence (DNA): TGTGCCAGCAGCGTAGGTCCCGCCCAGGGCGAGCAGTACTTC.

This clone was seen only once. This rearrangement joins TRBV13 to TRBJ1-2; a possible D gene is TRBD1 (6 bases). Trimming pared 6 bases from V and 2 bases from J, leaving 13 bases between. In germline, CDR1 is PRHDT, CDR2 FYEKMQ (reference sequence). The CDR3 has 14 amino acids. The CDR3 DNA follows: TGTGCCAGCAGTGGGGCAACAGGGAACTATGGCTACACCTTC. Protein: CASSGATGNYGYTF.

CDR3 amino acids: CANRGGTDTQYF. The CDR3 DNA reads TGTGCCAATCGGGGGGGCACAGATACGCAGTATTTT. V and J are TRBV2 and TRBJ2-3; 7 positions agree with TRBD2. This CDR3 is built from 12 residues. V shed 10 bases, J shed 1 base, and the junction held 2 bases outside the gene matches. Germline-derived CDR1 and CDR2 are SNHLY and FYNNEI.

In its sample, this clone was seen once. CDR3 protein: CASSFSGQGIYEQFF. The CDR3 coding sequence is TGTGCCAGCAGCTTCTCGGGACAGGGGATTTATGAGCAGTTCTTC. J is TRBJ2-1 and V is TRBV7-8; TRBD1 agrees at 10 bases. Trimming removed 3 bases from V and 8 bases from J; junction bases left unmatched: 7. The germline V gene has CDR1 SGHVS and CDR2 FQNEAQ. The CDR3 runs to 15 residues.

The V gene is TRBV7-9, the J gene TRBJ2-7; 9 nucleotides match TRBD2. CDR1 is SEHNR, CDR2 FQNEAQ, per germline (reference sequence). J gave up 3 bases and V 0 bases, and 6 bases lay outside the gene matches. The CDR3 is 16 amino acids. The CDR3 DNA reads TGTGCCAGCAGCTTAGCGAGGGCTAGCGGGAACTACGAGCAGTACTTC. Translation gives CASSLARASGNYEQYF.

The V gene is TRBV11-3, the J gene TRBJ1-6; a weak D match, TRBD1 (6 bases). This CDR3 is built from 14 residues. Trimming cost V 5 bases and J 10 bases, with 15 bases left between them. The germline V gene has CDR1 SGHNT and CDR2 YENEEA. The CDR3 bases are TGTGCCAGCAGCGCTACCGGGACAAGATCACCCCTCCACTTT. This gives the protein CASSATGTRSPLHF.

The sample holds a few counts of this clone. This chain joins TRBV18 and TRBJ1-5; the D is unclear. The germline V gene has CDR1 KGHSH and CDR2 LQKENI. Trimming left V 4 bases short and J 4 bases short, with 8 bases between. This CDR3 is built from 13 residues. The CDR3 region is CASSLAKNQPQHF. The DNA for the CDR3 is TGTGCCAGCTCACTAGCTAAGAATCAGCCCCAGCATTTT.

As DNA, the CDR3 is TGTGCCAGCAGTTTCCGGACAGGGGTCACTGAAGCTTTCTTT. Translating gives CASSFRTGVTEAFF. V is TRBV6-5 and J is TRBJ1-1; 9 bases fit TRBD1. Trimming cost V 4 bases and J 4 bases; bases outside gene matches: 4. The CDR3 is made up of 14 amino acids. Germline CDR1 MNHEY, CDR2 SVGAGI.

The chain uses TRBV7-9 and TRBJ2-5; 8 bases align to TRBD2. The germline CDR1 and CDR2 sequences are SEHNR and FQNEAQ (reference sequence). CDR3 length: 13 residues. V dropped 3 bases and J dropped 5; count of bases not matched to a gene: 2. CDR3 region: CASSFGREETQYF. CDR3 bases: TGTGCCAGCAGCTTCGGGAGGGAGGAGACCCAGTACTTC. Combining the CDR3 with reference TRBV7-9 and TRBJ2-5 gives the whole variable domain DTGVSQNPRHKITKRGQNVTFRCDPISEHNRLYWYRQTLGQGPEFLTYFQNEAQLEKSRLLSDRFSAERPKGSFSTLEIQRTEQGDSAMYLCASSFGREETQYFGPGTRLLVL.

This sequence joins TRBV6-5 and TRBJ1-5, with 10 nucleotides matching TRBD1. Per the germline V gene, CDR1 is MNHEY and CDR2 is SVGAGI. This CDR3 has 16 amino acids. The trim removed 4 bases at V and 5 bases at J, leaving 8 bases unmatched. The CDR3 DNA sequence: TGTGCCAGCAGTTCGTCCGGGACAGGGGTAGATCAGCCCCAGCATTTT. It specifies CASSSSGTGVDQPQHF.

This clone was detected only a few times. The chain combines TRBV7-2 with TRBJ2-2; perhaps TRBD2 as D (6 bases). V was trimmed by 6 bases and J by 4 bases, leaving 18 bases between them. The CDR3 runs 16 residues. CDR1 is SGHTA and CDR2 is FQGNSA in the germline V gene. CDR3 in amino acids: CASRLSPAGITGELFF. DNA of the CDR3: TGTGCCAGCAGACTTTCACCCGCGGGAATCACCGGGGAGCTGTTTTTT. The full variable domain, completed using reference TRBV7-2 and TRBJ2-2, is GAGVSQSPSNKVTEKGKDVELRCDPISGHTALYWYRQSLGQGLEFLIYFQGNSAPDKSGLPSDRFSAERTGGSVSTLTIQRTQQEDSAVYLCASRLSPAGITGELFFGEGSRLTVL.

This sequence joins TRBV30 and TRBJ2-3; D call uncertain. CDR1 and CDR2 (germline): GTSNPN, SVGIG (reference sequence). The CDR3 extends over 11 amino acids. Trimming took off 2 bases at V and 2 bases at J, with 2 bases between the two ends. The CDR3 DNA follows: TGTGCCTGGAGTTACACAGATACGCAGTATTTT. Its protein product is CAWSYTDTQYF.

The gene calls are TRBV5-6 and TRBJ2-7; no clear D gene. Germline V gene data show CDR1 as SGHDT and CDR2 as YYEEEE. V lost 0 bases to trimming and J lost 2 bases, with 12 bases between them. This CDR3 is 15 amino acids long. The CDR3 here is CASSLVDGGAYEQYF. The CDR3 nucleotides are TGTGCCAGCAGCTTGGTCGACGGCGGTGCCTACGAGCAGTACTTC.

In this sample, this clone turned up a few times. This sequence joins TRBV5-1 and TRBJ1-1; D is undetermined. The V end lost 3 bases, the J end lost 2 bases, and 14 bases lay between the germline ends. Germline lookup yields CDR1 SGHRS and CDR2 YFSETQ. The CDR3 is 15 residues long. The CDR3 loop reads CASSSIPNFNTEAFF. The CDR3 nucleotides read TGCGCCAGCAGCTCCATCCCCAATTTTAACACTGAAGCTTTCTTT.